The 5 T cell receptor beta chains below all came from one sample that was sequenced in a study of cytomegalovirus exposure and HLA in healthy donors. PCR used 60 Vbeta primers and 13 Jbeta primers. Sequencing used immunoSEQ multiplex PCR; TCRdb keeps in-frame clones, though not all of them. Of approximately 160,000 clones detected, approximately 78% appear once; the ten largest clones hold 1.5% to 2%. What was sequenced was PBMCs. These receptors were taken from a young woman in good health and CMV-seronegative.

A single count supports this clone. This chain connects TRBV5-1 to TRBJ2-7; 7 bases agree with TRBD1. The CDR3 length is 17 residues. The junction had 13 bases not matched to a gene; V was cut back by 4 bases and J by 0 bases. Germline CDR1 and CDR2: SGHRS and YFSETQ. This CDR3 reads CASSPGNLGGSSYEQYF. DNA of the CDR3: TGCGCCAGCAGCCCCGGGAACTTAGGGGGCAGCTCCTACGAGCAGTACTTC.

This clone was detected a few times. The V call is TRBV7-8, the J call TRBJ2-3; D gene uncertain. The V and J ends lost 5 bases and 0 bases respectively, with 12 bases between them. The CDR3 runs to 15 residues. The germline V gene has CDR1 SGHVS and CDR2 FQNEAQ. The CDR3 region is CASSPSFPSTDTQYF. CDR3 nucleotide sequence: TGTGCCAGCAGCCCGTCCTTTCCGAGCACAGATACGCAGTATTTT.

V and J are TRBV10-1 and TRBJ2-1; 7 bases agree with TRBD2. Germline V gene lookup returns CDR1 WNHNN and CDR2 SYGVQD (reference sequence). The junction had 4 bases not matched to a gene; V was cut back by 0 bases and J by 8 bases. The CDR3 extends over 14 amino acids. CDR3 DNA sequence: TGCGCCAGCAGTGAGTCGGCGGGAGTGGATGAGCAGTTCTTC. It specifies CASSESAGVDEQFF.

The genes are TRBV10-1 and TRBJ2-3, with 8 bases matching TRBD2. CDR1 is WNHNN and CDR2 is SYGVQD in the germline V gene (reference sequence). V was clipped by 5 bases and J by 4 bases; unmatched bases: 11. This CDR3 has 16 amino acids. The CDR3 DNA follows: TGCGCCAGCAGTTTCGGACAAGCGGGAGCGGCAGATACGCAGTATTTT. Encoded protein: CASSFGQAGAADTQYF.

The chain carries TRBV7-6 and TRBJ2-3; D remains ambiguous. The CDR3 has 11 residues. V was trimmed by 3 bases and J by 6 bases, leaving 4 bases between them. Germline lookup yields CDR1 SGHVS and CDR2 FNYEAQ. The CDR3 DNA sequence: TGTGCCAGCAGCTTTGAGGATACGCAGTATTTT. It is translated as CASSFEDTQYF.